The 10 T cell receptor beta chains below come from one sample, sequenced in a study of monozygotic twins with inflammatory bowel disease. TCRdb reprocessed the 5' RACE reads and reports one entry per CDR3 protein, with no DNA. The sample has roughly 330,000 distinct CDR3 sequences. Specimen: blood. The receptors stem from a human donor with ulcerative colitis or Crohn's disease, or a healthy co-twin of an affected twin (not recorded which).

The chain has TRBV2 and TRBJ2-1; as DNA is missing, the TRBD2 call by TCRdb cannot be tested. Germline V gene sequence: CDR1 SNHLY, CDR2 FYNNEI. The CDR3 is made up of 15 amino acids. This CDR3 is CASRQLAGGQGEQFF.

This chain connects TRBV7-9 to TRBJ1-2; TCRdb designates TRBD1, a call that cannot be tested without DNA. Germline CDR1 reads SEHNR; CDR2 reads FQNEAQ (reference sequence). This CDR3 region has 15 residues. This chain's CDR3 is CASSPRGGPNYGYTF.

This chain links TRBV19 with TRBJ1-5. CDR1 LNHDA and CDR2 SQIVND come from the germline V gene (reference sequence). The CDR3 covers 18 residues. The CDR3 loop is CASSHNIGSDNSNQPQHF.

The chain uses TRBV12-3 or TRBV12-4 and TRBJ2-6. There are 15 residues in the CDR3. The chain's CDR3 is CASSFRFSGANVLTF.

V is TRBV18 and J is TRBJ2-7; TCRdb indicates TRBD1, and absent DNA this call remains unverified. Germline CDR1 reads KGHSH; CDR2 reads LQKENI. The CDR3 is made up of 13 amino acids. The CDR3 sequence is CASSRGTAYEQYF. Supplemented by reference TRBV18 and TRBJ2-7, the full variable domain reads NAGVMQNPRHLVRRRGQEARLRCSPMKGHSHVYWYRQLPEEGLKFMVYLQKENIIDESGMPKERFSAEFPKEGPSILRIQQVVRGDSAAYFCASSRGTAYEQYFGPGTRLTVT.

The CDR3 loop is CASSHGWDRGSREQYF. The chain uses TRBV12-3 or TRBV12-4 and TRBJ2-7; as DNA is missing, the TRBD1 call by TCRdb cannot be tested. This CDR3 is built from 16 residues.

The V call is TRBV30, the J call TRBJ2-1; TCRdb returns TRBD2, unconfirmable since there is no DNA. The CDR3 is 13 residues long. The germline CDR1 and CDR2 sequences are GTSNPN and SVGIG (reference sequence). Here the CDR3 reads CAVTSGPYNEQFF.

V is TRBV20-1 and J is TRBJ1-1; the D gene TCRdb calls, TRBD1, cannot be checked with no DNA. CDR3 length: 15 residues. The V gene's germline CDR1 is DFQATT and CDR2 SNEGSKA (reference sequence). The CDR3 reads CSARDPDRAGTEAFF.

The chain employs TRBV7-2 and TRBJ1-2. The germline V gene has CDR1 SGHTA and CDR2 FQGNSA. The CDR3 has 11 amino acids. The CDR3 sequence is CASSLAYGYTF. Full variable domain (remainder filled in from reference TRBV7-2 and TRBJ1-2): GAGVSQSPSNKVTEKGKDVELRCDPISGHTALYWYRQSLGQGLEFLIYFQGNSAPDKSGLPSDRFSAERTGGSVSTLTIQRTQQEDSAVYLCASSLAYGYTFGSGTRLTVV.

The V call is TRBV7-8, the J call TRBJ2-2. This CDR3 comprises 11 residues. The germline V gene has CDR1 SGHVS and CDR2 FQNEAQ. The CDR3 sequence is CASIDHGELFF.